These 32 T cell receptor beta chains originate from one sample sequenced in a study of cytomegalovirus exposure and HLA in healthy donors. The study ran its PCR with 60 Vbeta and 13 Jbeta primers. Generated by immunoSEQ multiplex PCR, the TCRdb table keeps only in-frame clones and is missing some. The sample contains 200,000 to 250,000 clones, about 80% of which appear only once. Sequencing input: PBMCs. The receptors come from a man aged 18 to 30 in good health and CMV-seronegative.

The J gene is TRBJ2-2, the V gene TRBV25-1, with D maybe TRBD2 (6 bases). The CDR3 has 15 amino acids. The V end lost 3 bases, the J end lost 3 bases, and 11 bases lay between the germline ends. The V gene's germline CDR1 is MGHDK and CDR2 SYGVNS. CDR3 bases: TGTGCCAGCAGTGATGGGGGACTTCACACCGGGGAGCTGTTTTTT. Translating gives CASSDGGLHTGELFF.

The chain carries TRBV5-1 and TRBJ2-2; D is perhaps TRBD1 (5 bases). Trimming stripped 4 bases from V and 7 bases from J, with 23 bases between. The CDR3 covers 17 residues. Germline CDR1 reads SGHRS; CDR2 reads YFSETQ. CDR3 DNA: TGCGCCAGCAGCGCGGCGGCTGGGGCTGATAGAATCGGGGAGCTGTTTTTT. It yields the protein CASSAAAGADRIGELFF.

This chain's CDR3 is CASNPLASGRTPGYNEQFF. The CDR3 DNA sequence: TGTGCCAGTAACCCCCTAGCTAGCGGGAGAACCCCCGGTTACAATGAGCAGTTCTTC. This sequence joins TRBV19 and TRBJ2-1; 10 bases match TRBD2. Germline-derived CDR1 and CDR2 are LNHDA and SQIVND (reference sequence). The V segment lost 7 bases and the J segment 4 bases; nucleotides outside the gene matches: 19. The CDR3 consists of 19 residues.

Points on this clone: Sequence at one end of the junction differs from germline and may be a read error. The gene calls are TRBV9 and TRBJ2-3, with D perhaps TRBD2 (7 bases). CDR1 SGDLS and CDR2 YYNGEE come from the germline V gene. The CDR3 runs 18 residues. CDR3 DNA sequence: TGTGCCAACAGCGTAGATTGTGGGGCGGGGGCGAGTACAGATACGCAGTATTTT. Its protein is CANSVDCGAGASTDTQYF.

V and J are TRBV4-2 and TRBJ2-1, with TRBD1 matching over 9 bases. The CDR3 extends over 16 amino acids. Looked up from germline, CDR1 is LGHNA and CDR2 is YNFKEQ. With 1 base clipped from V and 7 bases from J, the junction kept 8 bases outside the gene matches. The CDR3: CASSQATGGRWNEQFF. DNA for the CDR3: TGTGCCAGCAGCCAAGCTACAGGGGGCAGGTGGAATGAGCAGTTCTTC.

This clone was counted once. The chain combines TRBV6-5 with TRBJ2-7, with D tentatively TRBD1 (6 bases). With 5 bases removed from V and 0 bases from J, the gap between germline ends came to 11 bases. Germline V lookup: CDR1 MNHEY, CDR2 SVGAGI. The CDR3 consists of 14 residues. CDR3 residues: CASSKMDSSYEQYF. CDR3 nucleotide sequence: TGTGCCAGCAGTAAAATGGACAGCTCCTACGAGCAGTACTTC.

This rearrangement joins TRBV10-2 to TRBJ1-2, with D perhaps TRBD1 (5 bases). The V and J ends lost 9 bases and 3 bases respectively, with 14 bases between them. The germline V gene has CDR1 WSHSY and CDR2 SAAADI. The CDR3 has 13 amino acids. CDR3 region: CASRDGGDYGYTF. As DNA, the CDR3 is TGCGCCAGTCGGGACGGGGGGGACTATGGCTACACCTTC.

This chain links TRBV5-1 with TRBJ2-1; D is possibly TRBD1 (5 bases). This CDR3 contains 12 residues. Germline CDR1 and CDR2: SGHRS and YFSETQ. V was cut by 1 base and J by 8 bases, with 7 bases left in between. Here the CDR3 reads CASSLLGDEQFF. Written as DNA, the CDR3 is TGCGCCAGCAGCTTGCTAGGGGATGAGCAGTTCTTC.

This clone was seen a handful of times. This rearrangement joins TRBV19 to TRBJ2-3; the D is unclear. The CDR3 sequence is 13 residues long. Trimming removed 5 bases from V and 3 bases from J, with 9 bases in between. Germline assignment: CDR1 LNHDA and CDR2 SQIVND (reference sequence). CDR3 protein: CASSGAATDTQYF. CDR3 DNA: TGTGCCAGTAGTGGCGCGGCTACAGATACGCAGTATTTT.

CDR3: CASSPAKAGGNYEQYF. The CDR3 DNA reads as TGTGCCAGCAGTCCTGCCAAAGCGGGGGGTAACTACGAGCAGTACTTC. J is TRBJ2-7 and V is TRBV6-6, with 9 bases aligning to TRBD2. The V segment lost 5 bases and the J segment 3 bases; nucleotides outside the gene matches: 11. The length of the CDR3 is 16 residues. From germline, CDR1 is MNHNY and CDR2 SVGAGI (reference sequence).

The chain couples TRBV14 to TRBJ2-7, with TRBD2 matching 11 bases. Germline CDR1 and CDR2: SGHDN and FVKESK. The CDR3 loop spans 15 amino acids. Trimming removed 4 bases from V and 6 bases from J; junction bases left unmatched: 8. CDR3 in amino acids: CASSPRLAGLGEQYF. The CDR3 DNA follows: TGTGCCAGCAGCCCCCGACTAGCGGGACTCGGCGAGCAGTACTTC. The variable domain in full, with the rest retrieved from reference TRBV14 and TRBJ2-7, is EAGVTQFPSHSVIEKGQTVTLRCDPISGHDNLYWYRRVMGKEIKFLLHFVKESKQDESGMPNNRFLAERTGGTYSTLKVQPAELEDSGVYFCASSPRLAGLGEQYFGPGTRLTVT.

This clone was detected once. The rearrangement links TRBV19 to TRBJ2-2, with TRBD2 matching over 14 bases. CDR1 is LNHDA and CDR2 is SQIVND in the germline V gene (reference sequence). Trimming took 9 bases from V and 0 from J; bases not matched to a gene: 3. The CDR3 is 16 residues long. Written as DNA, the CDR3 is TGTGCCAGCCGGGGACTAGCGGGAGCGAACACCGGGGAGCTGTTTTTT. Its translation is CASRGLAGANTGELFF. Filled out from reference TRBV19 and TRBJ2-2, the complete variable domain reads DGGITQSPKYLFRKEGQNVTLSCEQNLNHDAMYWYRQDPGQGLRLIYYSQIVNDFQKGDIAEGYSVSREKKESFPLTVTSAQKNPTAFYLCASRGLAGANTGELFFGEGSRLTVL.

The V call is TRBV7-9, the J call TRBJ2-1; D is uncertain. This CDR3 region has 12 residues. The germline CDR1 and CDR2 sequences are SEHNR and FQNEAQ (reference sequence). The germline V and J ends were trimmed by 5 bases and 1 base, with 3 bases remaining between them. The CDR3 region is CASSTSYNEQFF. CDR3 nucleotides: TGTGCCAGCAGCACTTCCTACAATGAGCAGTTCTTC. Full variable domain (remainder filled in from reference TRBV7-9 and TRBJ2-1): DTGVSQNPRHKITKRGQNVTFRCDPISEHNRLYWYRQTLGQGPEFLTYFQNEAQLEKSRLLSDRFSAERPKGSFSTLEIQRTEQGDSAMYLCASSTSYNEQFFGPGTRLTVL.

The V and J genes are TRBV6-1 and TRBJ1-3; D unclear. The V gene's germline CDR1 is MNHNS and CDR2 SASEGT. The CDR3 consists of 14 residues. Deletions cut 1 base from V and 0 bases from J, with 4 bases between. The CDR3 region is CASSEGISGNTIYF. The CDR3 DNA sequence: TGTGCCAGCAGTGAAGGTATCTCTGGAAACACCATATATTTT.

This clone was detected only a few times. The gene calls are TRBV7-9 and TRBJ2-5, with TRBD2 matching 9 bases. Per the germline V gene, CDR1 is SEHNR and CDR2 is FQNEAQ (reference sequence). The CDR3 sequence is 15 residues long. The V gene end was trimmed by 1 base and the J gene end by 5 bases; junction bases not matched to a gene: 5. The chain's CDR3 is CASSLGGGARETQYF. The CDR3 nucleotides are TGTGCCAGCAGCTTAGGCGGGGGGGCTCGGGAGACCCAGTACTTC.

V is TRBV25-1 and J is TRBJ1-1, with D possibly matching TRBD1 (6 bases). This CDR3 has 14 residues. CDR1 and CDR2 (germline): MGHDK, SYGVNS. Deletions cut 3 bases from V and 3 bases from J, with 11 bases between. CDR3 nucleotide sequence: TGTGCCAGCAGTGATTCCAGGGGTGACACTGAAGCTTTCTTT. Protein product: CASSDSRGDTEAFF.

This clone showed up just a few times. The chain links TRBV11-2 to TRBJ2-7; weak D call: TRBD2 (5 bases). CDR1 and CDR2 from the germline V gene are SGHAT and FQNNGV. The germline V and J ends were trimmed by 1 base and 2 bases, with 12 bases remaining between them. The CDR3 spans 15 residues. CDR3 nucleotide sequence: TGTGCCAGCAGCTTAGTGACGTACGGGACCTACGAGCAGTACTTC. This translates into CASSLVTYGTYEQYF.

The chain employs TRBV5-4 and TRBJ1-6; D not certain. The CDR3 totals 15 residues. The V end lost 0 bases, the J end lost 11 bases, and 15 bases lay between the germline ends. Germline V gene data show CDR1 as SGHNT and CDR2 as YYREEE (reference sequence). The CDR3 DNA reads TGTGCCAGCAGCTTGGGAGGGCGCGGGCCGGCACCCCTCCACTTT. Protein: CASSLGGRGPAPLHF.

V gene TRBV19 combines with J gene TRBJ2-7, with TRBD2 matching 10 bases. Unmatched junction bases numbered 6, after V lost 5 bases and J lost 2 bases. Germline lookup yields CDR1 LNHDA and CDR2 SQIVND (reference sequence). CDR3 length: 15 residues. Written as DNA, the CDR3 is TGTGCCAGTAGTGCCGTAGCGGGAGGCCCCTACGAGCAGTACTTC. Encoded protein: CASSAVAGGPYEQYF.

The sample holds a few counts of this clone. The rearrangement uses TRBV7-2 and TRBJ2-5, with 16 nucleotides matching TRBD2. Near its end, the DNA agrees better with TRBJ2-7, so the J call may be wrong. Germline assignment: CDR1 SGHTA and CDR2 FQGNSA. The CDR3 totals 17 residues. CDR3 sequence reads: CASSLGLAGGPLYEQYF. The CDR3 DNA follows: TGTGCCAGCAGCCTGGGACTAGCGGGGGGGCCGCTCTACGAGCAGTACTTC.

The sample holds many counts of this clone. This sequence joins TRBV6-1 and TRBJ1-3; 9 positions agree with TRBD1. CDR3 length: 15 amino acids. Per the germline V gene, CDR1 is MNHNS and CDR2 is SASEGT. With 5 bases clipped from V and 4 bases from J, the junction kept 6 bases outside the gene matches. The CDR3 coding sequence is TGTGCCAGCAGTCGGGACAGGGTTATCGGAAACACCATATATTTT. Protein product: CASSRDRVIGNTIYF.

The V and J genes are TRBV19 and TRBJ1-5, with 9 bases lining up with TRBD1. The V segment lost 4 bases and the J segment 7 bases; nucleotides outside the gene matches: 5. The germline gives CDR1 LNHDA, CDR2 SQIVND (reference sequence). The CDR3 contains 14 residues. The CDR3 sequence: CASSTGQGWQPQHF. CDR3 bases: TGTGCCAGTAGTACGGGACAGGGCTGGCAGCCCCAGCATTTT.

The gene calls are TRBV5-1 and TRBJ2-7; the D gene is possibly TRBD1 (6 bases). The CDR3 is 15 amino acids. The germline V gene has CDR1 SGHRS and CDR2 YFSETQ. V lost 0 bases and J lost 5, with 15 bases in between. The CDR3 is CASSLAQGTRDEQYF. CDR3 coding DNA: TGCGCCAGCAGCTTGGCTCAGGGGACCCGTGACGAGCAGTACTTC.

The chain uses TRBV28 and TRBJ1-1; TRBD1 is a possible D gene (6 bases). V was cut by 2 bases and J by 3 bases, with 10 bases left in between. In germline, CDR1 is MDHEN, CDR2 SYDVKM. The CDR3 contains 14 residues. This CDR3 is CASSLTGRDTEAFF. CDR3 coding DNA: TGTGCCAGCAGTTTAACAGGGAGGGACACTGAAGCTTTCTTT.

The chain joins TRBV4-3 to TRBJ2-1, with 8 positions matching TRBD2. The CDR3 extends over 17 amino acids. Germline-derived CDR1 and CDR2 are LGHNA and YSLEER. The ends lost 0 bases at V and 7 bases at J; junction bases unmatched: 11. CDR3 coding DNA: TGCGCCAGCAGCCAAGATGCTCATTTGGCTAGCGGGAATGAGCAGTTCTTC. Protein: CASSQDAHLASGNEQFF.

The rearrangement uses TRBV6-5 and TRBJ1-2, with D perhaps matching TRBD1 (5 bases). V lost 3 bases, J lost 4 bases, and 9 bases lay in between. CDR1 MNHEY and CDR2 SVGAGI come from the germline V gene. The CDR3 has 13 residues. The chain's CDR3 is CASSYDSFYGYTF. The CDR3 DNA is TGTGCCAGCAGTTATGACAGCTTCTATGGCTACACCTTC.

Worth noting for this clone: The same CDR3 can be traced to other DNA sequences in this sample. This chain links TRBV11-3 with TRBJ1-4, with a tentative D call TRBD1 (6 bases). The V end lost 5 bases, the J end lost 4 bases, and 14 bases lay between the germline ends. The CDR3 contains 15 residues. Germline-derived CDR1 and CDR2 are SGHNT and YENEEA. In DNA form, the CDR3 reads TGTGCCAGCAGCCTTAAAGACAGGTTTAATGAAAAACTGTTTTTT. Its translation: CASSLKDRFNEKLFF.

The CDR3 DNA follows: TGTGCCAGTAGTTATACGTCGGGGGATGGCAATCAGCCCCAGCATTTT. Protein sequence: CASSYTSGDGNQPQHF. The chain carries TRBV19 and TRBJ1-5, with D perhaps matching TRBD1 (5 bases). Germline loops: CDR1 LNHDA, CDR2 SQIVND (reference sequence). V shed 5 bases and J shed 2 bases, with 16 bases lying between them. The CDR3 runs to 16 residues.

The chain has TRBV27 and TRBJ1-4; 9 bases line up with TRBD1. The CDR3 consists of 16 residues. Losses at the gene ends were 4 bases for V and 7 bases for J; bases not matched to a gene: 10. Per germline, CDR1 MNHEY and CDR2 SMNVEV (reference sequence). The DNA of the CDR3 is TGTGCCAGCAGTTCCCCTCAGGGACAGGGCCTTGAAAAACTGTTTTTT. Amino acids: CASSSPQGQGLEKLFF.

The chain uses TRBV14 and TRBJ1-1; the D gene is possibly TRBD1 (5 bases). CDR3 length: 13 residues. V was pared by 1 base and J by 4 bases, with 7 bases between. Germline-derived CDR1 and CDR2 are SGHDN and FVKESK. In nucleotides, the CDR3 is TGTGCCAGCAGCCAAGCTGACAGCACTGAAGCTTTCTTT. It codes for CASSQADSTEAFF.

This clone was found once. This chain connects TRBV7-8 to TRBJ1-2; D is undetermined. The germline V gene has CDR1 SGHVS and CDR2 FQNEAQ. The CDR3 runs 14 residues. Trimming took 1 base from V and 1 from J, leaving 7 bases between them. The CDR3 is CASSLDPGNYGYTF. Written as DNA, the CDR3 is TGTGCCAGCAGCTTAGATCCGGGTAACTATGGCTACACCTTC.

The chain has TRBV11-2 and TRBJ1-2; a possible D gene is TRBD1 (5 bases). There are 17 residues in the CDR3. V was shortened by 0 bases and J by 7 bases, with 21 bases between the two germline ends. CDR1 is SGHAT, CDR2 FQNNGV, per germline. The CDR3 DNA follows: TGTGCCAGCAGCTTAGACTACGCCACGGGACTCGTGGGTGGCTACACCTTC. It specifies CASSLDYATGLVGGYTF.